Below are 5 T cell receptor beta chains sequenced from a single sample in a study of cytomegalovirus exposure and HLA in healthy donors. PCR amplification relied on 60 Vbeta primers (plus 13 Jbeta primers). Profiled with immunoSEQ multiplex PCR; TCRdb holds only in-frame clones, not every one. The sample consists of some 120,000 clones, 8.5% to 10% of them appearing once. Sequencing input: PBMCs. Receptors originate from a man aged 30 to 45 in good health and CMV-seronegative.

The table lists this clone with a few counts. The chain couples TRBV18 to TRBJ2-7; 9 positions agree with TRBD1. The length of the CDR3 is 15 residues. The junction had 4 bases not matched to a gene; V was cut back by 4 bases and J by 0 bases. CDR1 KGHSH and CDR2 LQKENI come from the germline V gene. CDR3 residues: CASSLTTGGSYEQYF. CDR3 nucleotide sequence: TGTGCCAGCTCACTTACGACAGGGGGCTCCTACGAGCAGTACTTC. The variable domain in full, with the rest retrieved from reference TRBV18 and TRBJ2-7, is NAGVMQNPRHLVRRRGQEARLRCSPMKGHSHVYWYRQLPEEGLKFMVYLQKENIIDESGMPKERFSAEFPKEGPSILRIQQVVRGDSAAYFCASSLTTGGSYEQYFGPGTRLTVT.

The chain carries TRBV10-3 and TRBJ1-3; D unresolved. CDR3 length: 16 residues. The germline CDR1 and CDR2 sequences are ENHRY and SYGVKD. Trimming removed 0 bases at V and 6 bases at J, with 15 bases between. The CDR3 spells CAISESGRILENTIYF. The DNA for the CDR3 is TGTGCCATCAGTGAGTCGGGCAGGATCCTTGAAAACACCATATATTTT.

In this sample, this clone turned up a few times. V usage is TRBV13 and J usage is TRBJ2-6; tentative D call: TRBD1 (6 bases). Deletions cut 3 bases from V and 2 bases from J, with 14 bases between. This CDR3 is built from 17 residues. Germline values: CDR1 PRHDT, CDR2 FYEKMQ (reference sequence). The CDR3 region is CASSFLTGSAGANVLTF. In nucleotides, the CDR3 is TGTGCCAGCAGCTTCCTGACAGGATCTGCTGGGGCCAACGTCCTGACTTTC.

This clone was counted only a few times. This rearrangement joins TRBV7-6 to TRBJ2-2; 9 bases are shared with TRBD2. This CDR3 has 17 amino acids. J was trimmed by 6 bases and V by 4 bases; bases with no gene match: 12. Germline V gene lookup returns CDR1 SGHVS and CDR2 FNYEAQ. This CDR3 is CASSSRTSEYMAGELFF. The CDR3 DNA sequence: TGTGCCAGCAGCTCTAGGACTAGCGAGTACATGGCCGGGGAGCTGTTTTTT.

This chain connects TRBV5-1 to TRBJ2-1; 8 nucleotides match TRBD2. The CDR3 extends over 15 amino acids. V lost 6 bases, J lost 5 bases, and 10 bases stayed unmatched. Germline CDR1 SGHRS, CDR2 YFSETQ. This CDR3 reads CASTFQAGGHNEQFF. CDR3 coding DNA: TGCGCCAGCACCTTTCAGGCGGGAGGTCACAATGAGCAGTTCTTC.